This T cell receptor (beta chain) comes out of a study of blood T cell repertoires in COVID-19. The wider study: The samples span acute and convalescent COVID-19 from the United States, Italy and Spain. Sources were T cells, B-cell-depleted T cells, or PBMCs; the material itself was cDNA or gDNA.

This CDR3 has 14 amino acids. CDR1 and CDR2 from the germline V gene are PRHDT and FYEKMQ (reference sequence). The ends were cut back, 4 bases at V and 0 bases at J, with 7 bases in the middle. In the original workflow: Cell counts per sample came from amplifying reference gene primers. Method: immunoSEQ multiplex PCR; TCRdb's copy keeps in-frame clones and lacks some. That table furnishes V, J and clone size, whereas the DNA furnished D and trimming. The profile covers fewer than 400,000 clones, with about 86% appearing a single time and around 3% taken by the ten largest. The chain joins TRBV13 to TRBJ1-3, with D perhaps matching TRBD1 (5 bases). Sequenced: peripheral blood. The TCR comes from a man in his thirties or forties with active or convalescent COVID-19. CDR3 loop: CASSSDSSGNTIYF. For the CDR3, the DNA is TGTGCCAGCAGCTCAGACAGCTCTGGAAACACCATATATTTT. The variable domain in full, with the rest retrieved from reference TRBV13 and TRBJ1-3, is AAGVIQSPRHLIKEKRETATLKCYPIPRHDTVYWYQQGPGQDPQFLISFYEKMQSDKGSIPDRFSAQQFSDYHSELNMSSLELGDSALYFCASSSDSSGNTIYFGEGSWLTVV.